At least ten counts were recorded for the clone carrying this TCR beta chain. Its antigen is still unknown. Other autoimmune diseases, uncontrolled infections, pregnancy or lactation excluded patients from enrollment. Clinical symptoms, serum thyroxine, TRAb, thyroid ultrasound and orbital computed tomography determined diagnosis. The entry originates in a study of Graves' ophthalmopathy and Graves' hyperthyroidism. Amplified TCR beta CDR3 regions were obtained using RNA transcripts as template. First-round RT-PCR relied on HTBI primers, and a second-round multiplex PCR came next. One entry per CDR3 protein results from TCRdb running MiXCR on the multiplex PCR reads. Counted here are approximately 330,000 distinct CDR3 sequences, roughly 15% occurring once; the ten biggest clones make up approximately 13%. CDR3 length equals 16 residues. The V and J ends lost 5 bases and 9 bases, in that order; junction bases with no gene match: 12. Germline CDR1 is MDHEN and CDR2 is SYDVKM.

Study conclusions and caveats: Among expanded thyroid clonotypes above 0.001 frequency, most also occurred in blood. Predictions made by the model for ophthalmopathy progression reached roughly 71% sensitivity and less than 80% specificity.

This receptor was taken from an adult man with Graves' ophthalmopathy. The chain recombines TRBV28 with TRBJ1-6; the match to TRBD1 covers 8 bases. Sequenced input: peripheral blood. The CDR3 nucleotides are TGTGCCAGCAGTGGGACTAGGACAGGGACCGTTTCACCCCTCCACTTT. Translation gives CASSGTRTGTVSPLHF. Based on the CDR3 plus reference TRBV28 and TRBJ1-6, the full variable domain is DVKVTQSSRYLVKRTGEKVFLECVQDMDHENMFWYRQDPGLGLRLIYFSYDVKMKEKGDIPEGYSVSREKKERFSLILESASTNQTSMYLCASSGTRTGTVSPLHFGNGTRLTVT.